This T cell receptor (beta chain) emerged from a study of cytomegalovirus exposure and HLA in healthy donors. The wider study: Earlier work reported 117 million unique TCR beta sequences from roughly 180 million T cells. Unique TCRs from HLA-typed donors, about 85 million of them, were held in an early data release.

This clone has just one count. Antigen unknown. The CDR3 runs 16 residues. J gave up 6 bases and V 4 bases, and 12 bases lay outside the gene matches. In germline, CDR1 is SGHRS, CDR2 YFSETQ. Use of 60 Vbeta and 13 Jbeta primers characterized the PCR. This table comes from immunoSEQ multiplex PCR, and its TCRdb copy is limited to in-frame clones, with some not included. The table records roughly 150,000 clones, roughly 87% of them present only once. Findings of the study overall: The classifier reportedly diagnosed cytomegalovirus status with high specificity and sensitivity. One variant, a missense change in DCLRE1C, was linked in a later analysis to TCR beta V- and J-gene trimming.

The material sequenced was PBMCs. The TCR comes from a young man in good health and CMV-seropositive. The gene calls are TRBV5-1 and TRBJ2-1; TRBD1 matches 8 bases. CDR3 nucleotide sequence: TGCGCCAGCAGCCCGCCCGGACAGGGTGGAATCAATGAGCAGTTCTTC. Translation gives CASSPPGQGGINEQFF.